The source of this T cell receptor beta chain is a study of blood T cell repertoires in COVID-19. At the level of the study: Sample material is recorded as cDNA or gDNA derived from T cells, B-cell-depleted T cells, or PBMCs.

The CDR3 has 12 residues. Germline V CDR1 and CDR2: LGHDT, YNNKEL (reference sequence). Losses at the gene ends were 4 bases for V and 7 bases for J; bases not matched to a gene: 3. Original data processing: Scientists estimated how many nucleated cells there were by amplifying reference gene primers. Assay used: immunoSEQ multiplex PCR; TCRdb lists only in-frame clones, some missing. That table is the source of V, J and clone size, and D and trimming were worked out from the DNA. The sample consists of about 65,000 clones, roughly 92% of them appearing once. The clonotype was recovered from a man in his sixties or seventies with active COVID-19. The source material was peripheral blood. V usage is TRBV3-1 (or the pseudogene TRBV3-2) and J usage is TRBJ1-1; 7 positions match TRBD1. In DNA form, the CDR3 reads TGTGCCAGCAGCCGGGGACAGCATGAAGCTTTCTTT. As protein: CASSRGQHEAFF.